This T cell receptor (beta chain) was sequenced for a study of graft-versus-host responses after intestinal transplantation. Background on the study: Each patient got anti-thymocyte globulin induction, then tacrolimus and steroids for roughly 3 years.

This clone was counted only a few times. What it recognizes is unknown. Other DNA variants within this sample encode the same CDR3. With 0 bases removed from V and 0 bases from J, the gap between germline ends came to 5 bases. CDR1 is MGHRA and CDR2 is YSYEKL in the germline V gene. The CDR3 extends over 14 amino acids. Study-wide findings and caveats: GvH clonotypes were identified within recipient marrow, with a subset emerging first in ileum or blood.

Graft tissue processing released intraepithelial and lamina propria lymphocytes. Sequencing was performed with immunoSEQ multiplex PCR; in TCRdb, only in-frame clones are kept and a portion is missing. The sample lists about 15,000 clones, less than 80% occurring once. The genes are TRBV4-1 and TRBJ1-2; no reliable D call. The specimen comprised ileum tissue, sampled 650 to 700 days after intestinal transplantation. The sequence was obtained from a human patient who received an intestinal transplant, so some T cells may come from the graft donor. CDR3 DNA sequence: TGCGCCAGCAGCCAAGACAGGTCTAACTATGGCTACACCTTC. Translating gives CASSQDRSNYGYTF.